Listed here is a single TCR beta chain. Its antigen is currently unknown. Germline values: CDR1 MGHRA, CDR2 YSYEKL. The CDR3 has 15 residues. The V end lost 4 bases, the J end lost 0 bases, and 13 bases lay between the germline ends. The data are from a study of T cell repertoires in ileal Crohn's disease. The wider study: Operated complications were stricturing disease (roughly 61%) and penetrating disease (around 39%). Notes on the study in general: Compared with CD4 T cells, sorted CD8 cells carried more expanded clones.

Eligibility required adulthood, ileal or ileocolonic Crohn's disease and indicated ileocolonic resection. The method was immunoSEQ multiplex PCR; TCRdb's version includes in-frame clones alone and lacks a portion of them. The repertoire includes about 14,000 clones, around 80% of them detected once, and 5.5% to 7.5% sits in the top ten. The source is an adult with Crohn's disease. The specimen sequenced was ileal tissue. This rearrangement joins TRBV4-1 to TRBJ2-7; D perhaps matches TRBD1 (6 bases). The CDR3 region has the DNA TGCGCCAGCAGCCGAGATGACAGGAGCTCCTACGAGCAGTACTTC. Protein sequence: CASSRDDRSSYEQYF.